This T cell receptor (beta chain) was obtained from a study of shared T cell receptors in the human thymus. This clone was seen more than once but under ten times. Profiled with immunoSEQ multiplex PCR; TCRdb holds only in-frame clones, not every one. The sample lists more than 550,000 clones, approximately 85% occurring once. These data also featured in a second study, about human thymus T cells. That work contributes: Donation came from healthy Finnish infants having corrective surgery for congenital heart defects. Thymus tissue for the work was resected from patients undergoing corrective heart surgery. There appeared to be biased usage of V and J genes in thymic and blood repertoires. Unrelated individuals reportedly shared highly overlapping thymic TCR repertoires.

Input material: thymocytes. The origin of this receptor is a girl under three years old with a congenital heart defect.

The CDR3 reads CASSLSSGQNTGELFF. CDR3 DNA sequence: TGTGCCAGCAGCTTATCTTCGGGACAAAACACCGGGGAGCTGTTTTTT. V and J are TRBV5-4 and TRBJ2-2; weak D call: TRBD1 (6 bases). The CDR3 spans 16 residues. Trimming shortened V by 2 bases and J by 2 bases, and 13 bases separated the two germline ends. Germline-derived CDR1 and CDR2 are SGHNT and YYREEE (reference sequence).